One and the same sample provided the 14 T cell receptor beta chains below, sequenced in a study of shared clonotypes between healthy human individuals. The table came from immunoSEQ multiplex PCR; TCRdb's copy has only in-frame clones and leaves some out. This table holds hundreds of thousands of clones, more than 70% found once. The specimen was memory CD4+ T cells sorted from blood. Stated subset: CD45RA-negative fraction. The source is a woman aged 30 to 39 in good health.

The CDR3 reads CASSEIGTVYNEQFF. The CDR3 region has the DNA TGTGCCAGCAGTGAAATAGGGACAGTCTACAATGAGCAGTTCTTC. This chain connects TRBV25-1 to TRBJ2-1; 7 bases align to TRBD1. The germline V gene has CDR1 MGHDK and CDR2 SYGVNS. The length of the CDR3 is 15 residues. V was pared by 2 bases and J by 3 bases, with 4 bases of the junction left unmatched.

The rearrangement links TRBV2 to TRBJ2-3; a possible D gene is TRBD2 (6 bases). Deletions cut 7 bases from V and 0 bases from J, with 11 bases between. CDR1 and CDR2 from the germline V gene are SNHLY and FYNNEI. This CDR3 comprises 14 residues. CDR3 residues: CASKERASTDTQYF. CDR3 DNA: TGTGCCAGCAAGGAGCGGGCGAGCACAGATACGCAGTATTTT.

The chain uses TRBV29-1 and TRBJ1-1; 8 nucleotides match TRBD1. The CDR3 consists of 14 residues. The germline V gene has CDR1 SQVTM and CDR2 ANQGSEA. V dropped 7 bases and J dropped 5; count of bases not matched to a gene: 12. CDR3 sequence: CSAGTGLGTTEAFF. As DNA, the CDR3 is TGCAGCGCCGGGACAGGCCTGGGAACAACTGAAGCTTTCTTT.

The CDR3 loop reads CASRGPGQGREQYF. CDR3 in DNA: TGTGCCAGCAGGGGCCCGGGACAGGGGCGCGAGCAGTACTTC. This chain uses TRBV28 with TRBJ2-7; 10 positions match TRBD1. CDR1 and CDR2 (germline): MDHEN, SYDVKM. CDR3 size: 14 residues. The J segment lost 6 bases and the V segment lost 6 bases, leaving 8 bases of the junction unmatched.

This CDR3 is CAISESTSGLRLDTQYF. CDR3 nucleotide sequence: TGTGCCATCAGTGAGTCTACAAGCGGGCTGAGGCTAGATACGCAGTATTTT. V usage is TRBV10-3 and J usage is TRBJ2-3, with D tentatively TRBD2 (6 bases). The germline gives CDR1 ENHRY, CDR2 SYGVKD. Deletions cut 0 bases from V and 5 bases from J, with 18 bases between. The CDR3 is 17 amino acids.

The rearrangement uses TRBV19 and TRBJ2-1; a weak D match, TRBD2 (7 bases). Germline V gives CDR1 LNHDA, CDR2 SQIVND (reference sequence). V was clipped by 4 bases and J by 5 bases, with 18 bases between them. The CDR3 contains 16 residues. CDR3 DNA sequence: TGTGCCAGTAGTACTCGCAGGGAGGGGACACACAATGAGCAGTTCTTC. Amino acids: CASSTRREGTHNEQFF.

The chain combines TRBV5-6 with TRBJ2-3, with D tentatively TRBD2 (6 bases). Trimming took off 1 base at V and 6 bases at J, with 12 bases between the two ends. Germline lookup yields CDR1 SGHDT and CDR2 YYEEEE. The CDR3 is made up of 14 amino acids. CDR3 nucleotides: TGTGCCAGCAGCTTGAGAGTTGGGGGGGATACGCAGTATTTT. It yields the protein CASSLRVGGDTQYF.

This sequence joins TRBV23-1 and TRBJ1-5; D not resolved. TRBV23-1 is sorted into the ORF group, with uncertain function. Trimming cost V 3 bases and J 0 bases, with 18 bases left between them. The CDR3 totals 18 residues. The CDR3 coding sequence is TGCGCCAGCAGTCACGAGGGAAATATTTTTAATAGCAATCAGCCCCAGCATTTT. It codes for CASSHEGNIFNSNQPQHF.

This clone was seen a handful of times. The CDR3 spells CASEEGSSQFF. The DNA for the CDR3 is TGTGCCAGCGAGGAGGGGAGCTCTCAGTTCTTC. The chain couples TRBV7-9 to TRBJ2-1, with D possibly being TRBD2 (6 bases). Trimming cost V 8 bases and J 13 bases, with 15 bases left between them. CDR1 is SEHNR and CDR2 is FQNEAQ in the germline V gene (reference sequence). The CDR3 covers 11 residues.

This clone was observed a handful of times. Different DNA sequences within this sample yield the same CDR3. The CDR3 sequence is CASSRDSSYEQYF. DNA for the CDR3: TGTGCCAGTAGCCGGGACAGCTCCTACGAGCAGTACTTC. This rearrangement joins TRBV19 to TRBJ2-7; 7 bases are shared with TRBD1. Trimming cost V 6 bases and J 0 bases; bases outside gene matches: 2. The CDR3 sequence is 13 residues long. CDR1 is LNHDA, CDR2 SQIVND, per germline (reference sequence). The complete variable domain, with remaining parts taken from reference TRBV19 and TRBJ2-7, reads DGGITQSPKYLFRKEGQNVTLSCEQNLNHDAMYWYRQDPGQGLRLIYYSQIVNDFQKGDIAEGYSVSREKKESFPLTVTSAQKNPTAFYLCASSRDSSYEQYFGPGTRLTVT.

The CDR3 sequence is CASSTGTGGIEQYF. CDR3 bases: TGCGCCAGCAGCACCGGGACAGGGGGCATCGAGCAGTACTTC. The chain carries TRBV5-1 and TRBJ2-7; TRBD1 matches at 12 bases. After removal of 4 bases from V and 6 bases from J, the junction contained 5 bases not matched to a gene. The CDR3 is made up of 14 amino acids. CDR1 is SGHRS and CDR2 is YFSETQ in the germline V gene.

This chain joins TRBV5-1 and TRBJ2-2; no clear D gene. Looked up from germline, CDR1 is SGHRS and CDR2 is YFSETQ. V dropped 5 bases and J dropped 0 bases, with 5 bases sitting between them. The CDR3 is 13 residues long. CDR3 residues: CASRAANTGELFF. The DNA for the CDR3 is TGCGCCAGCAGAGCTGCGAACACCGGGGAGCTGTTTTTT.

The chain recombines TRBV21-1 with TRBJ2-7; the table's D gene call, TRBD1, was not cross checked with the DNA. TRBV21-1 is flagged as a pseudogene. The CDR3 consists of 16 residues. CDR3 region: CASQQKGDRGLYEQYF. The DNA of the CDR3 is TGTGCCAGTCAGCAAAAGGGGGACAGGGGACTTTACGAGCAGTACTTC.

The chain is built from TRBV6-5 and TRBJ2-2; tentatively, D is TRBD1 (6 bases). CDR3 length: 15 residues. Trimming stripped 2 bases from V and 4 bases from J, with 11 bases between. Germline-derived CDR1 and CDR2 are MNHEY and SVGAGI. This CDR3 is CASSYIQGTTGELFF. The CDR3 DNA is TGTGCCAGCAGTTACATTCAGGGGACCACCGGGGAGCTGTTTTTT.